This TCR beta chain was retrieved from a study of shared clonotypes between healthy human individuals. As for the study in general: Researchers drew samples from two women and a few men aged 18 to 49. A donor's plate count was three for CD4 naive and three for CD4 memory; CD8 naive had two and CD8 memory one. The study's findings and limits: The study generally estimated greater richness for naive than memory subsets.

This table comes from immunoSEQ multiplex PCR, and its TCRdb copy is limited to in-frame clones, with some not included. The table shows over 1.5 million clones, with approximately 98% occurring only once. Points on this clone: The target antigen is unknown.

Germline CDR1 reads WNHNN; CDR2 reads SYGVQD (reference sequence). Trimming removed 3 bases from V and 8 bases from J, with 13 bases in between. This CDR3 is built from 13 residues. The chain uses TRBV10-1 and TRBJ1-2, with D perhaps TRBD1 (6 bases). This TCR was recovered from a man under 40 in good health. Sequencing input: naive CD4+ T cells sorted from blood. The subset is: CD45RA+ positively selected. The CDR3 loop is CASSETGRNGYTF. The DNA of the CDR3 is TGCGCCAGCAGTGAAACAGGGCGGAACGGCTACACCTTC.